The 27 T cell receptor beta chains below were found in one sample sequenced in a study of T-cell reconstitution after alpha-beta-depleted transplantation in children. Preparation of the TCRbeta library was carried out with unique molecular identifiers. One entry per CDR3 protein, called by TCRdb with MiXCR from the PCR reads. The data contain fewer than 700,000 distinct CDR3 sequences, under 25% of them seen just once; the ten biggest clones take up about 14%. The sample here was PBMCs, mostly from graft donor cells, taken 360 days after TCRalphabeta/CD19-depleted stem cell transplant. These receptors all come from a boy in the first two years of life who had a stem cell transplant for acute myeloid leukemia, so the T cells may come from the graft donor.

The chain has TRBV4-3 and TRBJ2-7, with TRBD2 matching 7 bases. This CDR3 has 17 amino acids. V was clipped by 1 base and J by 4 bases; unmatched bases: 13. From germline, CDR1 is LGHNA and CDR2 YSLEER. The CDR3 DNA follows: TGCGCCAGCAGCCAAGGGGTCCAAAGGGACTATGTTTACGAGCAGTACTTC. This encodes CASSQGVQRDYVYEQYF.

This clonotype was picked up many times. The V and J genes are TRBV21-1 and TRBJ2-7; the table's D call, TRBD1, was not checked against the DNA. TRBV21-1 is described as a pseudogene. This CDR3 has 13 amino acids. The CDR3 reads CASSGGHPWEQYV. The CDR3 DNA reads as TGTGCCAGCAGCGGGGGACACCCTTGGGAGCAGTACGTC.

CDR3 nucleotide sequence: TGCAGTGCTAGACCTACGAATGAGCAGTTCTTC. Amino acids: CSARPTNEQFF. The chain has TRBV20-1 and TRBJ2-1; no reliable D call. This CDR3 comprises 11 residues. Per germline, CDR1 DFQATT and CDR2 SNEGSKA (reference sequence). The V end was cut by 2 bases, the J end by 7 bases, with 6 bases between.

In this sample, this clonotype turned up a few times. The chain links TRBV24-1 to TRBJ2-5; D remains ambiguous. Germline CDR1 is KGHDR and CDR2 is SFDVKD. The germline V and J ends were trimmed by 8 bases and 1 base, with 10 bases remaining between them. This CDR3 spans 13 amino acids. Here the CDR3 DNA reads TGTGCCACCAACCGGCAGGTCCAAGAGACCCAGTACTTC. Its protein is CATNRQVQETQYF.

This clonotype was observed at least ten times. The chain joins TRBV29-1 to TRBJ1-2; D ambiguous. Trimming removed 6 bases at V and 3 bases at J, with 8 bases between. CDR3 length: 11 amino acids. Germline values: CDR1 SQVTM, CDR2 ANQGSEA. This chain's CDR3 is CSVRGDYGYTF. CDR3 nucleotides: TGCAGCGTCCGGGGAGACTATGGCTACACCTTC.

In its sample, this clonotype was seen a few times. The genes are TRBV2 and TRBJ2-3, with TRBD2 identical over 8 bases. V shed 10 bases and J 4 bases; nucleotides not matched to a gene: 4. The CDR3 contains 12 residues. Germline V gene sequence: CDR1 SNHLY, CDR2 FYNNEI. CDR3 in DNA: TGTGCCATCGGACTAGCCCCAGATACGCAGTATTTT. It translates to CAIGLAPDTQYF.

V usage is TRBV20-1 and J usage is TRBJ2-3; the D is unclear. Germline V gives CDR1 DFQATT, CDR2 SNEGSKA (reference sequence). The CDR3 contains 16 residues. V lost 3 bases, J lost 0 bases, and 16 bases lay in between. This CDR3 is CSASPLGSASTDTQYF. The CDR3 DNA follows: TGCAGTGCTAGCCCCCTTGGCTCAGCTAGCACAGATACGCAGTATTTT.

This clonotype turned up a few times. The CDR3: CSTTVAGNTDTQYF. Here the CDR3 DNA reads TGCAGTACAACCGTAGCGGGAAACACAGATACGCAGTATTTT. The chain links TRBV20-1 to TRBJ2-3; 8 bases are a match to TRBD2. J gave up 2 bases and V 8 bases, and 9 bases lay outside the gene matches. CDR1 is DFQATT, CDR2 SNEGSKA, per germline (reference sequence). The CDR3 sequence is 14 residues long.

The chain combines TRBV20-1 with TRBJ2-3; 7 nucleotides agree with TRBD2. V was clipped by 5 bases and J by 3 bases; unmatched bases: 8. The CDR3 length is 14 residues. Germline loops: CDR1 DFQATT, CDR2 SNEGSKA (reference sequence). The CDR3 bases are TGCAGTGCTTTAAACGACGGGGGGACAGATACGCAGTATTTT. It translates to CSALNDGGTDTQYF.

This clonotype has more than one count but fewer than ten. A much larger clonotype is one base distant, so this may be a read error. The V and J genes are TRBV10-3 and TRBJ2-3; 8 bases are a match to TRBD1. V lost 7 bases to trimming and J lost 1 base; unmatched junction nucleotides: 1. The CDR3 runs to 13 residues. Germline V CDR1 and CDR2: ENHRY, SYGVKD. DNA of the CDR3: TGTGCCATCACGGGACAGGGCACAGATACGCAGTATTTT. This sequence encodes CAITGQGTDTQYF.

This clonotype was picked up a small number of times. This rearrangement joins TRBV5-8 to TRBJ2-7, with 7 nucleotides matching TRBD1. CDR3 length: 13 residues. From germline, CDR1 is SGHTS and CDR2 YDEGEE. V gave up 4 bases and J gave up 5 bases; unmatched junction bases: 6. The CDR3 DNA reads TGTGCCAGCAGCGCCAACACAGGGGACGAGCAGTACTTC. Translated: CASSANTGDEQYF.

This clonotype was seen more than once but under ten times. The genes are TRBV6-5 and TRBJ2-5; 8 bases map to TRBD1. This CDR3 region has 14 residues. CDR1 is MNHEY, CDR2 SVGAGI, per germline. V lost 4 bases, J lost 7 bases, and 8 bases stayed unmatched. The CDR3 region is CASSWGQASRTQYF. The CDR3 DNA sequence: TGTGCCAGCAGTTGGGGACAGGCCTCCCGGACCCAGTACTTC.

The CDR3 spells CASRETSGGANEQFF. CDR3 sequence (DNA): TGTGCCAGCAGGGAGACTAGCGGGGGGGCAAATGAGCAGTTCTTC. The chain joins TRBV25-1 to TRBJ2-1; 14 bases are shared with TRBD2. The ends lost 6 bases at V and 7 bases at J; junction bases unmatched: 5. Germline CDR1 and CDR2: MGHDK and SYGVNS. CDR3 length: 15 residues. The variable domain in full, completed from reference TRBV25-1 and TRBJ2-1, reads EADIYQTPRYLVIGTGKKITLECSQTMGHDKMYWYQQDPGMELHLIHYSYGVNSTEKGDLSSESTVSRIRTEHFPLTLESARPSHTSQYLCASRETSGGANEQFFGPGTRLTVL.

V and J are TRBV9 and TRBJ1-5; D gene unclear. This CDR3 is 15 amino acids long. Germline assignment: CDR1 SGDLS and CDR2 YYNGEE. V lost 0 bases and J 4 bases, leaving 11 bases between the germline ends. The CDR3: CASSVAGQWNQPQHF. CDR3 nucleotide sequence: TGTGCCAGCAGCGTAGCTGGGCAATGGAATCAGCCCCAGCATTTT.

The chain employs TRBV20-1 and TRBJ1-3, with D unresolved. The CDR3 spans 14 residues. The germline V gene has CDR1 DFQATT and CDR2 SNEGSKA (reference sequence). Trimming took off 5 bases at V and 0 bases at J, with 11 bases between the two ends. The chain's CDR3 is CSAPDVSSGNTIYF. DNA for the CDR3: TGCAGTGCTCCGGACGTCTCCTCTGGAAACACCATATATTTT.

The chain uses TRBV12-3 or TRBV12-4 and TRBJ1-3; tentative D call: TRBD1 (6 bases). The V gene lost 6 bases and the J gene lost 8 bases, with 11 bases spanning the gap. The CDR3 length is 12 residues. Here the CDR3 DNA reads TGTGCCAGCAGAGGGACAAGGGACACCATATATTTT. It is translated as CASRGTRDTIYF.

This clonotype was seen repeatedly, ten times or more. The V gene is TRBV5-6, the J gene TRBJ2-7; D is undetermined. There are 14 residues in the CDR3. The germline gives CDR1 SGHDT, CDR2 YYEEEE. V was shortened by 4 bases and J by 0 bases, with 11 bases between the two germline ends. CDR3 nucleotide sequence: TGTGCCAGCAGCGGTGTCGGAAGCTCCTACGAGCAGTACTTC. Amino acid sequence: CASSGVGSSYEQYF.

The chain combines TRBV25-1 with TRBJ1-4; no clear D gene. The germline V gene encodes CDR1 MGHDK and CDR2 SYGVNS. The V end lost 4 bases, the J end lost 4 bases, and 4 bases lay between the germline ends. The CDR3 has 12 amino acids. CDR3 DNA: TGTGCCAGCAGTGGGATTAATGAAAAACTGTTTTTT. Translation: CASSGINEKLFF. Drawing the rest from reference TRBV25-1 and TRBJ1-4, the complete variable domain is EADIYQTPRYLVIGTGKKITLECSQTMGHDKMYWYQQDPGMELHLIHYSYGVNSTEKGDLSSESTVSRIRTEHFPLTLESARPSHTSQYLCASSGINEKLFFGSGTQLSVL.

This chain links TRBV20-1 with TRBJ2-7, with D possibly matching TRBD2 (6 bases). V lost 5 bases to trimming and J lost 3 bases, with 20 bases between them. The germline V gene encodes CDR1 DFQATT and CDR2 SNEGSKA (reference sequence). The CDR3 consists of 15 residues. CDR3 region: CSARGWRSDRYEQYF. The CDR3 DNA reads TGCAGTGCTCGGGGGTGGAGATCTGATCGCTACGAGCAGTACTTC.

V usage is TRBV4-2 and J usage is TRBJ2-3, with 9 nucleotides matching TRBD2. Trimming removed 1 base from V and 2 bases from J; junction bases left unmatched: 4. Germline lookup yields CDR1 LGHNA and CDR2 YNFKEQ. There are 16 residues in the CDR3. CDR3 bases: TGTGCCAGCAGCCAAGCAGTAGCGGGGGTCACAGATACGCAGTATTTT. It is translated as CASSQAVAGVTDTQYF.

This sequence joins TRBV29-1 and TRBJ1-5; perhaps TRBD1 as D (5 bases). The germline CDR1 and CDR2 sequences are SQVTM and ANQGSEA. CDR3 length equals 13 residues. V lost 4 bases to trimming and J lost 1 base, with 8 bases between them. CDR3 coding DNA: TGCAGCGTTGGGCAGGGAAGCAATCAGCCCCAGCATTTT. Protein sequence: CSVGQGSNQPQHF.

The rearrangement links TRBV30 to TRBJ2-5, with 11 bases identical to TRBD1. The germline V gene has CDR1 GTSNPN and CDR2 SVGIG (reference sequence). There are 15 residues in the CDR3. With 2 bases clipped from V and 4 bases from J, the junction kept 6 bases outside the gene matches. As DNA, the CDR3 is TGTGCCTGGAGTCCAAGGGGACAGGGGGTAGAGACCCAGTACTTC. It specifies CAWSPRGQGVETQYF.

V usage is TRBV10-3 and J usage is TRBJ2-1; TRBD2 matches 10 bases. This CDR3 contains 13 residues. The V segment lost 6 bases and the J segment 5 bases; nucleotides outside the gene matches: 1. The germline gives CDR1 ENHRY, CDR2 SYGVKD. CDR3 in amino acids: CAIRGTSDNEQFF. The CDR3 DNA follows: TGTGCCATCAGGGGGACTAGCGACAATGAGCAGTTCTTC.

The rearrangement joins TRBV9 to TRBJ2-7; 7 bases align to TRBD2. This CDR3 spans 15 amino acids. V lost 0 bases and J lost 0; bases outside the gene matches: 3. CDR1 and CDR2 (germline): SGDLS, YYNGEE. In DNA form, the CDR3 reads TGTGCCAGCAGCGTAGGAGCGGGGAGCTCCTACGAGCAGTACTTC. This gives the protein CASSVGAGSSYEQYF.

V gene TRBV4-3 combines with J gene TRBJ2-6; D is ambiguous. This CDR3 comprises 14 residues. Germline CDR1 is LGHNA and CDR2 is YSLEER. V was shortened by 5 bases and J by 2 bases, with 7 bases between the two germline ends. In nucleotides, the CDR3 is TGCGCCAGCAGCGAAAGTCCTGGGGCCAACGTCCTGACTTTC. Its translation is CASSESPGANVLTF.

The chain combines TRBV29-1 with TRBJ1-4, with unresolved D. The CDR3 runs 12 residues. V lost 6 bases to trimming and J lost 12 bases, with 17 bases between them. The germline V gene has CDR1 SQVTM and CDR2 ANQGSEA. The CDR3 loop reads CSVSLTGQELFF. CDR3 in DNA: TGCAGCGTCTCCTTGACGGGTCAAGAACTGTTTTTT.

This clonotype was found many times. The J gene is TRBJ2-6, the V gene TRBV20-1; 12 positions match TRBD1. The trim removed 0 bases at V and 0 bases at J, leaving 6 bases unmatched. The CDR3 has 19 amino acids. Looked up from germline, CDR1 is DFQATT and CDR2 is SNEGSKA (reference sequence). The CDR3 region is CSARDMGQGATSGANVLTF. CDR3 DNA: TGCAGTGCTAGAGATATGGGACAGGGGGCGACCTCTGGGGCCAACGTCCTGACTTTC.